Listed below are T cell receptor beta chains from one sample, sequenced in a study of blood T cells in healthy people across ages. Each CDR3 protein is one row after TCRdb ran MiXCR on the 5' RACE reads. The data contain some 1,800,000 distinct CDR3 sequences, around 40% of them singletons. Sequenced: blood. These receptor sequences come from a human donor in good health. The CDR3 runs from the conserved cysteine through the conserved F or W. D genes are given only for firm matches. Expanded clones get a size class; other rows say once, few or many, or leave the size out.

cdr3_nt: TGTGCCAGCAGCGACCCTGGACAGTTCGAGCAGTACTTC; cdr3_aa: CASSDPGQFEQYF; v_call: TRBV7-6; j_call: TRBJ2-7; clone_size: many; d_call: -
cdr3_nt: TGCGCCAGCAGCCACCTCCTCCAAGAGACCCAGTACTTC; cdr3_aa: CASSHLLQETQYF; v_call: TRBV4-3; j_call: TRBJ2-5; clone_size: -; d_call: -
cdr3_nt: TGTGCCAGCAGCTTAACCCGACTAGCGGCAGATACGCAGTATTTT; cdr3_aa: CASSLTRLAADTQYF; v_call: TRBV7-9; j_call: TRBJ2-3; clone_size: -; d_call: TRBD2
cdr3_nt: TGTGCCAGCAGCCCGGGACTAGCGGGGGGAGAATTTTACAATGAGCAGTTCTTC; cdr3_aa: CASSPGLAGGEFYNEQFF; v_call: TRBV7-8; j_call: TRBJ2-1; clone_size: -; d_call: TRBD2
cdr3_nt: TGTGCCAGCAGCTGGAGAGGGGGGACCTACAATGAGCAGTTCTTC; cdr3_aa: CASSWRGGTYNEQFF; v_call: TRBV5-5; j_call: TRBJ2-1; clone_size: -; d_call: -
cdr3_nt: TGCGCCAGCAGCCCAGCGGGGTTCAGGGGCCGATCACCCCTCCACTTT; cdr3_aa: CASSPAGFRGRSPLHF; v_call: TRBV5-1; j_call: TRBJ1-6; clone_size: -; d_call: -
cdr3_nt: TGTGCCAGCAGCCAAAATGGGAACCGGGACAGTCCCTACGAGCAGTACTTC; cdr3_aa: CASSQNGNRDSPYEQYF; v_call: TRBV3-1; j_call: TRBJ2-7; clone_size: -; d_call: TRBD1
cdr3_nt: TGTGCCAGCAGCCAAGGGTTGAACTTCGCCTACGAGCGGTACTTC; cdr3_aa: CASSQGLNFAYERYF; v_call: TRBV3-1; j_call: TRBJ2-7; clone_size: -; d_call: -
cdr3_nt: TGCAGTGCTAGAGAGGGCCTCTATGGCTACACCTTC; cdr3_aa: CSAREGLYGYTF; v_call: TRBV20-1; j_call: TRBJ1-2; clone_size: few; d_call: -
cdr3_nt: TGTGCCAGCAGCTTGGAGGGCAGTACGACCTACGAGCAGTACTTC; cdr3_aa: CASSLEGSTTYEQYF; v_call: TRBV5-5; j_call: TRBJ2-7; clone_size: few; d_call: -
cdr3_nt: TGTGCCAGCAGTTACTCCCCAGGACAGACCGAGCAGTACTTC; cdr3_aa: CASSYSPGQTEQYF; v_call: TRBV6-6; j_call: TRBJ2-7; clone_size: many; d_call: -
cdr3_nt: TGTGCCGGGCACAGGGCAAAATGGCAGCCCCAGCATTTT; cdr3_aa: CAGHRAKWQPQHF; v_call: TRBV6-2/TRBV6-3; j_call: TRBJ1-5; clone_size: -; d_call: -
cdr3_nt: TGTGCCAGCAGCTCGACCGCTCCTACGACAGCTTATGGCTACACCTTC; cdr3_aa: CASSSTAPTTAYGYTF; v_call: TRBV12-3/TRBV12-4; j_call: TRBJ1-2; clone_size: -; d_call: -
cdr3_nt: TGCGCCAGCAGCTTGGCGGAGAGGCAGGGGGCAGGTGAGCAGTTCTTC; cdr3_aa: CASSLAERQGAGEQFF; v_call: TRBV5-1; j_call: TRBJ2-1; clone_size: few; d_call: TRBD1
cdr3_nt: TGTGCCAGCAGTGCACTGAACTATGGCTACACCTTC; cdr3_aa: CASSALNYGYTF; v_call: TRBV2; j_call: TRBJ1-2; clone_size: few; d_call: -
cdr3_nt: TGTGCCAGCACACCCGGGAACCTCTTCGCGGAGCAGTACTTC; cdr3_aa: CASTPGNLFAEQYF; v_call: TRBV12-3/TRBV12-4; j_call: TRBJ2-4; clone_size: few; d_call: -
cdr3_nt: TGTGCCAGCAGCTTAACAGGGGAGAAGGGGACTGAAGCTTTCTTT; cdr3_aa: CASSLTGEKGTEAFF; v_call: TRBV7-3; j_call: TRBJ1-1; clone_size: -; d_call: -
cdr3_nt: TGTGCCACCGGGACAGGACCTTACAATGAGCAGTTCTTC; cdr3_aa: CATGTGPYNEQFF; v_call: TRBV24-1; j_call: TRBJ2-1; clone_size: -; d_call: TRBD1
cdr3_nt: TGCGCCAGCAAGTCGTACAGGGAGATCGGCTACGAGCAGTACTTC; cdr3_aa: CASKSYREIGYEQYF; v_call: TRBV5-1; j_call: TRBJ2-7; clone_size: -; d_call: -
cdr3_nt: TGTGCCAGCAGCCGATACATCAATCCCAGCGCAGATACGCAGTATTTT; cdr3_aa: CASSRYINPSADTQYF; v_call: TRBV12-3/TRBV12-4; j_call: TRBJ2-3; clone_size: few; d_call: -
cdr3_nt: TGTGCCAGCTCACCCCTACCCGCAAACCGAGAGACCCAGTACTTC; cdr3_aa: CASSPLPANRETQYF; v_call: TRBV18; j_call: TRBJ2-5; clone_size: once; d_call: -
cdr3_nt: TGTGCCAGCACCCGACTAGCGGGGGGATACAATGAGCAGTTCTTC; cdr3_aa: CASTRLAGGYNEQFF; v_call: TRBV6-1; j_call: TRBJ2-1; clone_size: -; d_call: TRBD2
cdr3_nt: TGTGCCAGCAGCTTGGGTGGGGGTGCTTACAATGAGCAGTACTTC; cdr3_aa: CASSLGGGAYNEQYF; v_call: TRBV7-8; j_call: TRBJ2-4; clone_size: few; d_call: -
cdr3_nt: TGTGCCAGCAGCACCGGGGGGGCAGGGTACGAGCAGTACTTC; cdr3_aa: CASSTGGAGYEQYF; v_call: TRBV7-3; j_call: TRBJ2-7; clone_size: few; d_call: TRBD2
cdr3_nt: TGTGCCAGCAGCCCTCCTTCGGCGTCTAACTATGGCTACACCTTC; cdr3_aa: CASSPPSASNYGYTF; v_call: TRBV5-4; j_call: TRBJ1-2; clone_size: few; d_call: -
cdr3_nt: TGTGCCAGCAGCTTAGGCGGCATTCGGGCCCCGGGTGAGCAGTTCTTC; cdr3_aa: CASSLGGIRAPGEQFF; v_call: TRBV7-7; j_call: TRBJ2-1; clone_size: few; d_call: -
cdr3_nt: TGTGCCAGCAGCTTAGCGCGTTGGGCCGACATTCAGTACTTC; cdr3_aa: CASSLARWADIQYF; v_call: TRBV7-9; j_call: TRBJ2-4; clone_size: -; d_call: -
cdr3_nt: TGTGCCAGCAGTTTATTCCCGGGGGCGAGTGGTGAAGCTTTCTTT; cdr3_aa: CASSLFPGASGEAFF; v_call: TRBV27; j_call: TRBJ1-1; clone_size: -; d_call: -
cdr3_nt: TGTGCCAGCACTGGGTTGGATGGCTACACCTTC; cdr3_aa: CASTGLDGYTF; v_call: TRBV3-1; j_call: TRBJ1-2; clone_size: few; d_call: -
cdr3_nt: TGTGCCAGCAGCTTACAGCCTATTGGAAACACCATATATTTT; cdr3_aa: CASSLQPIGNTIYF; v_call: TRBV11-2; j_call: TRBJ1-3; clone_size: -; d_call: -
cdr3_nt: TGTGCCAGCAGCTTATATTTGGGACAGGTCTATGGCTACACCTTC; cdr3_aa: CASSLYLGQVYGYTF; v_call: TRBV7-2; j_call: TRBJ1-2; clone_size: few; d_call: TRBD1
cdr3_nt: TGTGCCAGCAGCTCGAAGACTTTCACAGATACGCAGTATTTT; cdr3_aa: CASSSKTFTDTQYF; v_call: TRBV13; j_call: TRBJ2-3; clone_size: -; d_call: -
cdr3_nt: TGTGCCAGCAGCCCCCGGACTAGTGGGGAAGAGACCCGGTACTTC; cdr3_aa: CASSPRTSGEETRYF; v_call: TRBV7-8; j_call: TRBJ2-7; clone_size: -; d_call: TRBD2
cdr3_nt: TGTGCCAGCACACCCCCAGCCGGGACAGGGGGCGAGTACGAGCAGTACTTC; cdr3_aa: CASTPPAGTGGEYEQYF; v_call: TRBV12-3/TRBV12-4; j_call: TRBJ2-7; clone_size: -; d_call: TRBD1
cdr3_nt: TGTGCCAGCAGCTCCGGCTGGCGGGGGGGCTCCTACGGGCAGTACTTC; cdr3_aa: CASSSGWRGGSYGQYF; v_call: TRBV7-4; j_call: TRBJ2-7; clone_size: -; d_call: TRBD2
cdr3_nt: TGCAGCGTTGGTGCAGGGGGCCTCAATCAGCCCCAGCATTTT; cdr3_aa: CSVGAGGLNQPQHF; v_call: TRBV29-1; j_call: TRBJ1-5; clone_size: few; d_call: TRBD1
cdr3_nt: TGTGCCAGCAGTTTCGGGACAGGGGTCACAGATACGCAGTATTTT; cdr3_aa: CASSFGTGVTDTQYF; v_call: TRBV12-3/TRBV12-4; j_call: TRBJ2-3; clone_size: few; d_call: TRBD1
cdr3_nt: TGTGCCAGCAGCTTGTGGTCCGACAGTGAAAAACTGTTTTTT; cdr3_aa: CASSLWSDSEKLFF; v_call: TRBV5-5; j_call: TRBJ1-4; clone_size: -; d_call: -
cdr3_nt: TGTGCCAGCAGCTTAGCGGAAGGGTTAGGGGAGACCCAGTACTTC; cdr3_aa: CASSLAEGLGETQYF; v_call: TRBV7-6; j_call: TRBJ2-5; clone_size: -; d_call: -
cdr3_nt: TGTGCCAGTAGTATGGGCCGGGGGTCTAATGAAAAACTGTTTTTT; cdr3_aa: CASSMGRGSNEKLFF; v_call: TRBV19; j_call: TRBJ1-4; clone_size: -; d_call: -
cdr3_nt: TGTGCCAGCAGTCCAAAACGGGCCGGACAGGGCGGTTCCTACAATGAGCAGTTCTTC; cdr3_aa: CASSPKRAGQGGSYNEQFF; v_call: TRBV12-3/TRBV12-4; j_call: TRBJ2-1; clone_size: -; d_call: TRBD1
cdr3_nt: TGTGCCAGCAGTGAGGGTAGACTAGCGGGGGGGGCCACGAGAGGGGAGACCCAGTACTTC; cdr3_aa: CASSEGRLAGGATRGETQYF; v_call: TRBV6-1; j_call: TRBJ2-5; clone_size: -; d_call: TRBD2
cdr3_nt: TGTGCCAGTGACAGGGGTGATACGCGGTACGAGCAGTACTTC; cdr3_aa: CASDRGDTRYEQYF; v_call: TRBV7-9; j_call: TRBJ2-7; clone_size: -; d_call: TRBD1
cdr3_nt: TGTGCCAGCAGCGTCGGATTGAGGACTGAAGCTTTCTTT; cdr3_aa: CASSVGLRTEAFF; v_call: TRBV7-9; j_call: TRBJ1-1; clone_size: -; d_call: -
cdr3_nt: TGTGCCAGCACTCCTTGGGGCGGAAAAACAGATACGCAGTATTTT; cdr3_aa: CASTPWGGKTDTQYF; v_call: TRBV6-5; j_call: TRBJ2-3; clone_size: -; d_call: -
cdr3_nt: TGCAGTGCTAGAGATCAGGGAGGAGGAGAAAAACTGTTTTTT; cdr3_aa: CSARDQGGGEKLFF; v_call: TRBV20-1; j_call: TRBJ1-4; clone_size: few; d_call: -
cdr3_nt: TGTGCCAGCAGTCCTGATTCACCCCTCCACTTT; cdr3_aa: CASSPDSPLHF; v_call: TRBV7-9; j_call: TRBJ1-6; clone_size: -; d_call: -
cdr3_nt: TGTGCCAGCAGCTTAAGAGGGGGAGCCGAAGAGACCCAGTACTTC; cdr3_aa: CASSLRGGAEETQYF; v_call: TRBV7-3; j_call: TRBJ2-5; clone_size: -; d_call: -